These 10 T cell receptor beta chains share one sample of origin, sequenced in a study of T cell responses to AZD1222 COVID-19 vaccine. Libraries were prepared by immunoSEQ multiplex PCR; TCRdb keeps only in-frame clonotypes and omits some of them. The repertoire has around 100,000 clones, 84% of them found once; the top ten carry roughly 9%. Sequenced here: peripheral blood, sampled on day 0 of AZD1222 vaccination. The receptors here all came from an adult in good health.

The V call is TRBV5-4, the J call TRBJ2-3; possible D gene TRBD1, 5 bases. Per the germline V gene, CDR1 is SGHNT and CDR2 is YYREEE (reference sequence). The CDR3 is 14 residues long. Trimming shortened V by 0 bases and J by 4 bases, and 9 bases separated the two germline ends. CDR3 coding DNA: TGTGCCAGCAGCTTGGACAGGTTTGCAGATACGCAGTATTTT. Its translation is CASSLDRFADTQYF.

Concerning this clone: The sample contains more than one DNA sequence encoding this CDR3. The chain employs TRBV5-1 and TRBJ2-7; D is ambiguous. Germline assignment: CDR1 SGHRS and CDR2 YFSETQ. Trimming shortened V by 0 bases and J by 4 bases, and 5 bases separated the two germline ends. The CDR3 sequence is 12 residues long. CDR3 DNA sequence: TGCGCCAGCAGCTTGGGATTTTACGAGCAGTACTTC. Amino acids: CASSLGFYEQYF.

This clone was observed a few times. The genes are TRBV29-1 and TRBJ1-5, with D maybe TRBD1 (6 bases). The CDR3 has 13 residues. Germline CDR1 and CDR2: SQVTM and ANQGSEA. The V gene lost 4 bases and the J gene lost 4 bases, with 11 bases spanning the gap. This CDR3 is CSVGQTGNQPQHF. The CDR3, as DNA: TGCAGCGTTGGACAAACAGGGAATCAGCCCCAGCATTTT.

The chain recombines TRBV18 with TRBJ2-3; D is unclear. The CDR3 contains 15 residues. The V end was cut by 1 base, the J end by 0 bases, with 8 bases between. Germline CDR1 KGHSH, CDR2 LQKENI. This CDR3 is CASSPQVTSTDTQYF. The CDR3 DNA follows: TGTGCCAGCTCACCACAGGTTACTAGCACAGATACGCAGTATTTT.

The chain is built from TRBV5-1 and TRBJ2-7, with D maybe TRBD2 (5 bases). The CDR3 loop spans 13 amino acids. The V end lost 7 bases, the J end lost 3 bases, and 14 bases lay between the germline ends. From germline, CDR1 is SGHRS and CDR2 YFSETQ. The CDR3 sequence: CASSNRADYEQYF. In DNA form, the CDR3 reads TGCGCCAGCTCAAACAGAGCGGACTACGAGCAGTACTTC.

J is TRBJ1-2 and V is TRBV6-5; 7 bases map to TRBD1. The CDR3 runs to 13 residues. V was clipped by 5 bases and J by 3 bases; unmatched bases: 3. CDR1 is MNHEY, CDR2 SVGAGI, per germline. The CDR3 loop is CASSPDRDYGYTF. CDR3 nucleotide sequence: TGTGCCAGCAGTCCCGACAGGGACTATGGCTACACCTTC.

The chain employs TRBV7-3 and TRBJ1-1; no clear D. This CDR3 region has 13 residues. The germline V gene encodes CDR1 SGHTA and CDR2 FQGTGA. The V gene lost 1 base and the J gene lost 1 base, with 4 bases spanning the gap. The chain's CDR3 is CASSLMGNTEAFF. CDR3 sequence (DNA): TGTGCCAGCAGCTTAATGGGGAACACTGAAGCTTTCTTT.

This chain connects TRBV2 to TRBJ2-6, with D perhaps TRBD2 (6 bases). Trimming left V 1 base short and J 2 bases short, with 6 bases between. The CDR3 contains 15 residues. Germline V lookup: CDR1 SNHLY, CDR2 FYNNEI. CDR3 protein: CASSEGGAGANVLTF. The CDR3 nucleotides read TGTGCCAGCAGTGAAGGGGGGGCTGGGGCCAACGTCCTGACTTTC.

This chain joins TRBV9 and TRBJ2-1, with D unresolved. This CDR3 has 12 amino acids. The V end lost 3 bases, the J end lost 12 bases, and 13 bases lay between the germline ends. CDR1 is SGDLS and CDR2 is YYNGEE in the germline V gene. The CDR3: CASSARHRWQFF. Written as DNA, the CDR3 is TGTGCCAGCAGCGCCCGTCATCGGTGGCAGTTCTTC.

The CDR3 DNA reads as TGTGCCACCAGCAGAGACAGGGTCACATCCGAGCAGTACTTC. Translation: CATSRDRVTSEQYF. V is TRBV15 and J is TRBJ2-7; possible D gene TRBD1, 5 bases. Trimming cost V 0 bases and J 6 bases, with 12 bases left between them. This CDR3 contains 14 residues. Germline V gene lookup returns CDR1 LNHNV and CDR2 YYDKDF (reference sequence).